This T cell receptor (beta chain) was obtained from a study of blood T cell repertoires in COVID-19. Study as a whole: The samples span acute and convalescent COVID-19 from the United States, Italy and Spain.

CDR1 is SGDLS and CDR2 is YYNGEE in the germline V gene. This CDR3 has 14 amino acids. With 4 bases clipped from V and 2 bases from J, the junction kept 2 bases outside the gene matches. Here immunoSEQ multiplex PCR was the method, and the copy in TCRdb shows in-frame clones only, minus some. The repertoire holds about 44,000 clones, with approximately 86% as singletons. Sequencing was carried out using peripheral blood. The chain carries TRBV9 and TRBJ2-3; 9 nucleotides line up with TRBD2. The TCR comes from a woman in her seventies with acute or convalescent COVID-19. CDR3 sequence reads: CASSPSGVTDTQYF. As DNA, the CDR3 is TGTGCCAGCAGCCCTAGCGGGGTCACAGATACGCAGTATTTT. The full variable domain, in which reference TRBV9 and TRBJ2-3 provide the parts outside the CDR3, is DSGVTQTPKHLITATGQRVTLRCSPRSGDLSVYWYQQSLDQGLQFLIQYYNGEERAKGNILERFSAQQFPDLHSELNLSSLELGDSALYFCASSPSGVTDTQYFGPGTRLTVL.